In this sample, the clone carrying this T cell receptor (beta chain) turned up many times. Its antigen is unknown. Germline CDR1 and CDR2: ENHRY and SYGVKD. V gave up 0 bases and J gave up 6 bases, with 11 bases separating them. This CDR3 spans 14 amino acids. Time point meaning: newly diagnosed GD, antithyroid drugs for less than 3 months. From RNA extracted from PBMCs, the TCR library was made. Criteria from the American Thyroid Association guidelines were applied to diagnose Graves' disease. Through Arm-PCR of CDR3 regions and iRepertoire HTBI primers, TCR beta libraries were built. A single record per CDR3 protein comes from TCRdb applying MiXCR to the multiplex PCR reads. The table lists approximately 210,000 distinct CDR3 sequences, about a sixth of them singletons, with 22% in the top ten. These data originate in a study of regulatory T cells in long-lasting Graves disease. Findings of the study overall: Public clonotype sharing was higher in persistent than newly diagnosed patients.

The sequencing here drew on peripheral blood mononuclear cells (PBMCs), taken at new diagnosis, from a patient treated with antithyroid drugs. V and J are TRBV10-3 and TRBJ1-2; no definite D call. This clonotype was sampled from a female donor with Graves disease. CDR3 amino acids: CAISESTGGDGYTF. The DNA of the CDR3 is TGTGCCATCAGTGAGTCGACCGGAGGTGATGGCTACACCTTC.